This TCR beta chain is drawn from a study of OX40 agonist ivuxolimab in advanced cancers. Study information: Patients got intravenous ivuxolimab at 0.01 to 10 mg/kg every 2 weeks. Partial responses were recorded for three patients, including one with hepatocellular carcinoma and two with cutaneous melanoma.

Researchers took blood at baseline, on cycle 4 day 1, and on cycle 7 day 1. This CDR3 has 14 residues. Germline values: CDR1 SGHTA, CDR2 FQGNSA. V shed 3 bases and J shed 2 bases, with 9 bases lying between them. Sequencing used immunoSEQ multiplex PCR; TCRdb keeps in-frame clones, though not all of them. The data contain about 130,000 clones, around 93% of them seen just once; the ten biggest clones take up 1%. The sequenced sample was CD4+ or CD8+ T cells sorted from blood, obtained in a trial of the OX40 agonist ivuxolimab. V usage is TRBV7-2 and J usage is TRBJ2-3; D may match TRBD1 or TRBD2 (5 bases each). The TCR sequence derives from an adult with an advanced solid tumor such as melanoma, head and neck, liver or kidney cancer. The CDR3, as DNA: TGTGCCAGCAGCTTGGGACCCGCCACAGATACGCAGTATTTT. Translating gives CASSLGPATDTQYF.